This entry lists 9 T cell receptor beta chains sequenced from one sample in a study of T cell repertoires in ileal Crohn's disease. TCRdb's copy holds only in-frame clones and misses some; the assay was immunoSEQ multiplex PCR. The data show around 15,000 clones, 75% to 85% seen once. Sequencing was carried out using ileal tissue. These receptors were obtained from an adult with Crohn's disease.

DNA for the CDR3: TGTGCCAGCTCACCACCCAGCTCCTACAATGAGCAGTTCTTC. It translates to CASSPPSSYNEQFF. The rearrangement links TRBV18 to TRBJ2-1, with D unclear. V gave up 0 bases and J gave up 0 bases, with 3 bases separating them. Germline V gene lookup returns CDR1 KGHSH and CDR2 LQKENI. The CDR3 loop spans 14 amino acids.

V and J are TRBV19 and TRBJ2-1; possible D gene TRBD1, 6 bases. In germline, CDR1 is LNHDA, CDR2 SQIVND (reference sequence). The CDR3 spans 13 residues. Between the trimmed V and J ends, which lost 3 bases and 5 bases, there was a span of 8 bases. As DNA, the CDR3 is TGTGCCAGTAGTATTCGGACAGACAATGAGCAGTTCTTC. Encoded protein: CASSIRTDNEQFF.

V is TRBV19 and J is TRBJ1-3; no definite D call. Germline assignment: CDR1 LNHDA and CDR2 SQIVND (reference sequence). The CDR3 is 15 residues long. V was pared by 2 bases and J by 0 bases, with 8 bases between. CDR3 protein: CASSITDSSGNTIYF. In DNA, the CDR3 is TGTGCCAGTAGTATAACCGACTCCTCTGGAAACACCATATATTTT.

This clone appeared a few times. The chain joins TRBV29-1 to TRBJ2-2; D is possibly TRBD2 (6 bases). V was clipped by 1 base and J by 7 bases, with 16 bases between them. This CDR3 region has 15 residues. The V gene's germline CDR1 is SQVTM and CDR2 ANQGSEA. The CDR3 DNA reads as TGCAGCGTTGAAGCCCTTGGGGGGATGGGCGGGGAGCTGTTTTTT. Translating it yields CSVEALGGMGGELFF.

In the case of this clone: Sequence at one end of the junction differs from germline and may be a read error. The chain employs TRBV7-7 and TRBJ2-5; 12 bases match TRBD1. CDR3 size: 15 residues. Germline-derived CDR1 and CDR2 are SSHAT and FNYEAQ (reference sequence). The DNA of the CDR3 is TGTGCTAGCAGCAAGGGACAGGGGGCTCGGGAGACCCAGTACTTC. This translates into CASSKGQGARETQYF.

This clone appeared a few times. The chain carries TRBV2 and TRBJ2-1, with D possibly matching TRBD1 (5 bases). The germline V gene encodes CDR1 SNHLY and CDR2 FYNNEI. The CDR3 loop spans 16 amino acids. V was pared by 0 bases and J by 12 bases, with 21 bases between. As DNA, the CDR3 is TGTGCCAGCAGTGAAGCGCTTCAATGGGTTCTTAGGGGGCAGTTCTTC. Protein product: CASSEALQWVLRGQFF.

The V and J genes are TRBV6-5 and TRBJ2-5; the D gene is possibly TRBD2 (5 bases). CDR1 is MNHEY, CDR2 SVGAGI, per germline. Deletions cut 2 bases from V and 9 bases from J, with 7 bases between. The CDR3 has 11 residues. The CDR3 loop is CASSYSGAQYF. The CDR3 region has the DNA TGTGCCAGCAGTTACAGCGGCGCCCAGTACTTC.

The rearrangement joins TRBV7-9 to TRBJ2-5; 15 nucleotides align to TRBD2. V gave up 5 bases and J gave up 5 bases; unmatched junction bases: 3. The CDR3 spans 15 residues. Looked up from germline, CDR1 is SEHNR and CDR2 is FQNEAQ (reference sequence). The CDR3 loop is CASSLGLAGGETQYF. CDR3 bases: TGTGCCAGCAGCCTAGGACTAGCGGGAGGGGAGACCCAGTACTTC.

This clone has just a few counts. This CDR3 reads CASSLGQGNQPQHF. In DNA, the CDR3 is TGTGCCAGCAGTTTAGGACAGGGGAATCAGCCCCAGCATTTT. The chain couples TRBV27 to TRBJ1-5; 9 bases agree with TRBD1. The CDR3 covers 14 residues. V was clipped by 2 bases and J by 4 bases; unmatched bases: 0. The germline V gene encodes CDR1 MNHEY and CDR2 SMNVEV (reference sequence).